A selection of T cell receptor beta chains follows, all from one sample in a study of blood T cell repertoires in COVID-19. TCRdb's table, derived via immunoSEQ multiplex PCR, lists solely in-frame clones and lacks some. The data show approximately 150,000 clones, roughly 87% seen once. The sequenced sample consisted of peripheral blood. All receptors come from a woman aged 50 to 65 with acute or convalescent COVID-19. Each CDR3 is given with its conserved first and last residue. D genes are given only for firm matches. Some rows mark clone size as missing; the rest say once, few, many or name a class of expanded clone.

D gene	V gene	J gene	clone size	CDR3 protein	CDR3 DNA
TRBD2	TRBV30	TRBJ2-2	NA	CAWSVQLTSVTGELFF	TGTGCCTGGAGTGTACAGCTGACTAGCGTCACCGGGGAGCTGTTTTTT
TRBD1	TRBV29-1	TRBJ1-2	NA	CSAGTGTGYTF	TGCAGCGCCGGGACAGGGACGGGCTACACCTTC
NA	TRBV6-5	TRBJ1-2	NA	CASSLEARVYGYTF	TGTGCCAGCAGTTTGGAGGCGCGGGTCTATGGCTACACCTTC
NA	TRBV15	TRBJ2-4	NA	CATSRDPLGLAKNIQYF	TGTGCCACCAGCAGAGATCCGTTGGGACTAGCCAAAAACATTCAGTACTTC
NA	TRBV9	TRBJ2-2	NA	CASSADTNTGELFF	TGTGCCAGCAGCGCGGACACCAACACCGGGGAGCTGTTTTTT
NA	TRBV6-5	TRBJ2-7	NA	CASQGRGASSYEQYF	TGTGCCAGCCAAGGGCGGGGAGCCTCCTCCTACGAGCAGTACTTC
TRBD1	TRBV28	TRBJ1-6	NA	CASSLYRQGTLPLHF	TGTGCCAGCAGTTTATATAGACAGGGCACTTTGCCCCTCCACTTT
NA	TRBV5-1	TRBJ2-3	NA	CASSLELAVSTDTQYF	TGCGCCAGCAGCTTGGAACTAGCAGTTAGCACAGATACGCAGTATTTT
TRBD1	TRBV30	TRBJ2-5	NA	CAWGQGKETQYF	TGTGCCTGGGGACAGGGGAAGGAGACCCAGTACTTC
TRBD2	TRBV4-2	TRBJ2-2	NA	CASSLGLAESGELFF	TGTGCCAGCAGTCTCGGACTAGCTGAATCCGGGGAGCTGTTTTTT
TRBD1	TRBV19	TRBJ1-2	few	CASSMRQGRDYTF	TGTGCCAGTAGTATGCGACAGGGGAGGGACTACACCTTC
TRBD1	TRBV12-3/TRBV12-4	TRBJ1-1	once	CASRTGATEAFF	TGTGCCAGCAGGACAGGGGCCACTGAAGCTTTCTTT
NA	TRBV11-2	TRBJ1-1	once	CASSAQGRNTEAFF	TGTGCCAGCAGCGCTCAGGGAAGGAACACTGAAGCTTTCTTT
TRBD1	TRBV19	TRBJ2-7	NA	CASSPGQGAFYEQYF	TGTGCCAGTAGCCCCGGACAGGGGGCCTTTTACGAGCAGTACTTC
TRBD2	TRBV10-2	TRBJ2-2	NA	CASTTGREGNTGELFF	TGCGCCAGCACCACGGGGAGGGAGGGGAACACCGGGGAGCTGTTTTTT
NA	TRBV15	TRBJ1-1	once	CATSRDLWEGVGNTEAFF	TGTGCCACCAGCAGAGATCTCTGGGAAGGGGTGGGGAACACTGAAGCTTTCTTT
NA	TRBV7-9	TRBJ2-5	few	CASSYLETQYF	TGTGCCAGCAGCTATCTAGAGACCCAGTACTTC
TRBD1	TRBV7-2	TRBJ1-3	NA	CASSNKTGPLGNTIYF	TGTGCCAGCAGCAACAAGACAGGGCCGCTCGGAAACACCATATATTTT
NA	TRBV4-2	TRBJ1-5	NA	CASSQDGAGGRPQHF	TGTGCCAGCAGCCAAGATGGCGCAGGTGGGCGGCCCCAGCATTTT
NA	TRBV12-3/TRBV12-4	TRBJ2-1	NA	CASSLVSGNEQFF	TGTGCCAGCAGTTTAGTTTCGGGGAATGAGCAGTTCTTC
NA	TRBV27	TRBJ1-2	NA	CASSFGRQANYGYTF	TGTGCCAGCAGTTTTGGGAGACAAGCTAACTATGGCTACACCTTC
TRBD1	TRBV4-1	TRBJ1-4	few	CASSHDRVTKLFF	TGCGCCAGCAGCCACGACAGGGTAACAAAACTGTTTTTT
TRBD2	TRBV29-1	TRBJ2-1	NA	CSVDLAGGLNEQFF	TGCAGCGTTGATCTAGCGGGAGGCCTCAATGAGCAGTTCTTC
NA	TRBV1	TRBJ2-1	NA	CTSGGLEQFF	TGCACCAGCGGGGGGTTGGAGCAGTTCTTC
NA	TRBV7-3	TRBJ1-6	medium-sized	CASSLTRTENSPLHF	TGTGCCAGCAGCTTGACAAGGACTGAGAATTCACCCCTCCACTTT
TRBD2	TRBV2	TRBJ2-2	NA	CASSEQREGPLPTGELFF	TGTGCCAGCAGTGAGCAGCGGGAGGGCCCTCTCCCCACCGGGGAGCTGTTTTTT
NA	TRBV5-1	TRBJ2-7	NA	CASSLESYEQYF	TGCGCCAGCAGCTTGGAGAGCTACGAGCAGTACTTC
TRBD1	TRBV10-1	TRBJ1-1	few	CASSDSRDRGPAFF	TGCGCCAGCAGTGATTCCCGGGACAGGGGGCCAGCTTTCTTT
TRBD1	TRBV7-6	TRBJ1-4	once	CASSPRQGINEKLFF	TGTGCCAGCAGCCCCAGACAGGGGATCAATGAAAAACTGTTTTTT
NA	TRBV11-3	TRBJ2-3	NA	CASSFRNTDTQYF	TGTGCCAGCAGCTTCAGGAATACAGATACGCAGTATTTT